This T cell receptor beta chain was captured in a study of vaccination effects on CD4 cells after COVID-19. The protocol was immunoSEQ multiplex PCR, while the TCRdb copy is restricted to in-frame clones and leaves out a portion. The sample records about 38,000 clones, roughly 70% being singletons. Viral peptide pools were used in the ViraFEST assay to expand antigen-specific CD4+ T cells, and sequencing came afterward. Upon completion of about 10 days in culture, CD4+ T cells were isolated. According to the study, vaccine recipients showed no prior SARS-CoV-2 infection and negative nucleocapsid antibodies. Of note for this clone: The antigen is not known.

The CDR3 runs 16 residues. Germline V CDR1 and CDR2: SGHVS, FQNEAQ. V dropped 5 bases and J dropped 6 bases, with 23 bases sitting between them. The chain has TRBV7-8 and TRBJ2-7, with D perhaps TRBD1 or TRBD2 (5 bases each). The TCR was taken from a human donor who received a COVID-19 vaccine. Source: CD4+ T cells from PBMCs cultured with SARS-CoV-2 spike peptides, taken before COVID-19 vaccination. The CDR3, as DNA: TGTGCCAGCAGCCCTCGCCTTGGGACGGGGATCGGCGAGCAGTACTTC. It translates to CASSPRLGTGIGEQYF.